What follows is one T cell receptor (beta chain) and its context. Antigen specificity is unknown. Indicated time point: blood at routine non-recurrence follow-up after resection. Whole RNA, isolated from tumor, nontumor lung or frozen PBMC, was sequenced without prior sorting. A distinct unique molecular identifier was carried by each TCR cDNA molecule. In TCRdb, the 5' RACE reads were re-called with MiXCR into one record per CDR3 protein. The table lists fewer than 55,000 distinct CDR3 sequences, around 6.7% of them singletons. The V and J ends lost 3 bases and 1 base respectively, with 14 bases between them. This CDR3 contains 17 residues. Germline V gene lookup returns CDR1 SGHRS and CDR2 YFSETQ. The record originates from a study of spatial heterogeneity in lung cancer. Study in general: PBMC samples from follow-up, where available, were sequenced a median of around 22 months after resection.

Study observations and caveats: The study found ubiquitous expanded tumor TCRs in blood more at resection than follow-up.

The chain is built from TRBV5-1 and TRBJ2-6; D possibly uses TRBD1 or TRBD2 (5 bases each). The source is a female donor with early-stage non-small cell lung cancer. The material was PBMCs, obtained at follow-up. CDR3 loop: CASSSGTGNSGANVLTF. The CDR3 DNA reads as TGCGCCAGCAGCTCCGGGACGGGAAATTCTGGGGCCAACGTCCTGACTTTC.